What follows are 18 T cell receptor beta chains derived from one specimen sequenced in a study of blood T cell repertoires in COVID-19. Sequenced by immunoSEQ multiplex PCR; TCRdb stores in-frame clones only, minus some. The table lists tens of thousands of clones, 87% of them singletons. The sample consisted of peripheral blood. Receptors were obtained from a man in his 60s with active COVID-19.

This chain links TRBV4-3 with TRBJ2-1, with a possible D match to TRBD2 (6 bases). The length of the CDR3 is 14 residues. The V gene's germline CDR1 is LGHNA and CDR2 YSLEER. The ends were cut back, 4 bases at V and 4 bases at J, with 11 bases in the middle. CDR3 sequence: CASSRTTLYNEQFF. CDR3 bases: TGCGCCAGCAGCCGGACTACCCTATACAATGAGCAGTTCTTC.

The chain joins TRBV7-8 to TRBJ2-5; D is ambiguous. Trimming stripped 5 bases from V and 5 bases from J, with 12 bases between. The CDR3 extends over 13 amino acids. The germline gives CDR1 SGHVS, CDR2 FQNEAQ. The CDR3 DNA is TGTGCCAGCAGCCTCTTTGTGGGCGAGACCCAGTACTTC. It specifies CASSLFVGETQYF.

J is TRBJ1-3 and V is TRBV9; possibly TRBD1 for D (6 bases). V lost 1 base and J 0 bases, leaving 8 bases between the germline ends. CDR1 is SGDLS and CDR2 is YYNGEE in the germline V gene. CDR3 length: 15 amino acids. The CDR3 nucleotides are TGTGCCAGCAGCGTACGGGACAACTCTGGAAACACCATATATTTT. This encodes CASSVRDNSGNTIYF.

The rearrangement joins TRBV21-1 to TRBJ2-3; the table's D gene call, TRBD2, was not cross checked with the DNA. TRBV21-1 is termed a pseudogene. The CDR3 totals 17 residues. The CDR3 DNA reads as TGTGCCAGCAGCAAAGGCACTAGCGGGATAATGATAGATACGCAGTATTTT. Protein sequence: CASSKGTSGIMIDTQYF.

CDR3 protein: CASSNSGTGGYEQYF. For the CDR3, the DNA is TGTGCCAGTAGTAATTCCGGGACAGGGGGCTACGAGCAGTACTTC. The V gene is TRBV19, the J gene TRBJ2-7; 11 bases match TRBD1. Germline CDR1 LNHDA, CDR2 SQIVND (reference sequence). The CDR3 is 15 amino acids. J lost 3 bases, V lost 4 bases, and 5 bases had no gene match.

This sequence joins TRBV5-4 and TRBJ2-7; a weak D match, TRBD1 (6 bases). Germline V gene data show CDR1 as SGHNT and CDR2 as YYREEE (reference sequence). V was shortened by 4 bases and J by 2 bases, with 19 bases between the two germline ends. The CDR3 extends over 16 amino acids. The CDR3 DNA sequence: TGTGCCAGCAGCATCCGGGACACCCGCCGGACCTACGAGCAGTACTTC. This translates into CASSIRDTRRTYEQYF.

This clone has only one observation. CDR3 loop: CASSPNGDTQYF. The CDR3 nucleotides are TGTGCCAGCAGCCCAAACGGGGATACGCAGTATTTT. The V call is TRBV7-3, the J call TRBJ2-3; no reliable D call. Between the trimmed V and J ends, which lost 5 bases and 6 bases, there was a span of 9 bases. CDR1 and CDR2 from the germline V gene are SGHTA and FQGTGA. This CDR3 comprises 12 residues. Full variable domain (missing parts from reference TRBV7-3 and TRBJ2-3): GAGVSQTPSNKVTEKGKYVELRCDPISGHTALYWYRQSLGQGPEFLIYFQGTGAADDSGLPNDRFFAVRPEGSVSTLKIQRTERGDSAVYLCASSPNGDTQYFGPGTRLTVL.

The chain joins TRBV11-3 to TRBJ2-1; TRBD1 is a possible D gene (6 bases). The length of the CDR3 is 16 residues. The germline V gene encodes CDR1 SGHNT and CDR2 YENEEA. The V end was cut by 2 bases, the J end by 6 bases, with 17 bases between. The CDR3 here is CASSLPRTVHGNEQFF. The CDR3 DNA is TGTGCCAGCAGCTTACCCCGGACAGTCCACGGCAATGAGCAGTTCTTC.

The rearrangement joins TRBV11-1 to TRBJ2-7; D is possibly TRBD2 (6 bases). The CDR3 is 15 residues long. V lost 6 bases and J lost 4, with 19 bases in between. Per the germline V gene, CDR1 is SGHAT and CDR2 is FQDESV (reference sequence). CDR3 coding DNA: TGTGCCAGCAGTAGGCGGGACGGACGAGGGTACGAGCAGTACTTC. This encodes CASSRRDGRGYEQYF.

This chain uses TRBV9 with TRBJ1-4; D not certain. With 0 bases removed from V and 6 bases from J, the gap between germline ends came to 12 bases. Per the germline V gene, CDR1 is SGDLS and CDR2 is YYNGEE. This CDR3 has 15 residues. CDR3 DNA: TGTGCCAGCAGCGTAGACCCCAGAGAGGATGAAAAACTGTTTTTT. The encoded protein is CASSVDPREDEKLFF.

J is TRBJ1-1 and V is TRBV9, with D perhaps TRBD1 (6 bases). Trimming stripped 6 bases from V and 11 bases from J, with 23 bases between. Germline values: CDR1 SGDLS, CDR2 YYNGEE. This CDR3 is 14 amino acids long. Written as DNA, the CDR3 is TGTGCCAGCAACCGACAGGATCAGACCTCGAAGGCTTTCTTT. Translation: CASNRQDQTSKAFF.

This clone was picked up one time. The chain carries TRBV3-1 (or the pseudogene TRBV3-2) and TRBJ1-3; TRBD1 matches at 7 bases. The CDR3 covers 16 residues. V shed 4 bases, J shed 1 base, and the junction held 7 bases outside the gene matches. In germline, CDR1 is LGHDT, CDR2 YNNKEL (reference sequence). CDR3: CASSPRTGLSGNTIYF. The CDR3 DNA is TGTGCCAGCAGCCCTCGGACAGGACTTTCTGGAAACACCATATATTTT.

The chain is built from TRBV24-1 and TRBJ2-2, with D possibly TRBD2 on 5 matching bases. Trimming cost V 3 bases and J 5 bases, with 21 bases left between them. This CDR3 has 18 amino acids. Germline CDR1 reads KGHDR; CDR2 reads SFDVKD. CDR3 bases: TGTGCCACCAGTGATGCCACCCGAGGGCTTTTCGGGACCGGGGAGCTGTTTTTT. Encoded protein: CATSDATRGLFGTGELFF.

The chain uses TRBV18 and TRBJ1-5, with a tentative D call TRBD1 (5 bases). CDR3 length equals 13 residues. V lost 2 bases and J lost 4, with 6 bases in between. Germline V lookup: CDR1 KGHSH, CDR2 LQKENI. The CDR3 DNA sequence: TGTGCCAGCTCACCAGACAGAAATCAGCCCCAGCATTTT. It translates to CASSPDRNQPQHF.

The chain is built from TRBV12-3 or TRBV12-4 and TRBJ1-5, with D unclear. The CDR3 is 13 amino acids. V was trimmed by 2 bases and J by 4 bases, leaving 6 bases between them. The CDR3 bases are TGTGCCAGCAGTTTATTACAAAATCAGCCCCAGCATTTT. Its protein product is CASSLLQNQPQHF.

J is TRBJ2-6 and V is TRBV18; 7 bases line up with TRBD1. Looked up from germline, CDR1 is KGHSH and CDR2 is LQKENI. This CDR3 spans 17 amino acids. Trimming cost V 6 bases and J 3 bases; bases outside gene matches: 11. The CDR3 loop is CASSLGTALGGANVLTF. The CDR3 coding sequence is TGTGCCAGCTCTCTCGGGACAGCCCTTGGTGGGGCCAACGTCCTGACTTTC. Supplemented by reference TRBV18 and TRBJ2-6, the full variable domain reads NAGVMQNPRHLVRRRGQEARLRCSPMKGHSHVYWYRQLPEEGLKFMVYLQKENIIDESGMPKERFSAEFPKEGPSILRIQQVVRGDSAAYFCASSLGTALGGANVLTFGAGSRLTVL.

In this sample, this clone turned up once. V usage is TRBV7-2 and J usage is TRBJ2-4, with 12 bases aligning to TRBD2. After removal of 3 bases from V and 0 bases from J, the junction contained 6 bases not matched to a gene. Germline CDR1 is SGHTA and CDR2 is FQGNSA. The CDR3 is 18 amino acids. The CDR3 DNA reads TGTGCCAGCAGCTTGGGACTAGCGGGCGTACTAGCCAAAAACATTCAGTACTTC. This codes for CASSLGLAGVLAKNIQYF.

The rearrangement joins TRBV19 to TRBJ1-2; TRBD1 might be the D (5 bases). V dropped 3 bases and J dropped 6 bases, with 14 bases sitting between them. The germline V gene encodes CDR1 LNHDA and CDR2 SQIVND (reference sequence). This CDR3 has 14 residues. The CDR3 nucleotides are TGTGCCAGTAGTATTTCGACAGTTTCCAATGGCTACACCTTC. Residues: CASSISTVSNGYTF. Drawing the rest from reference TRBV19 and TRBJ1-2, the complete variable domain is DGGITQSPKYLFRKEGQNVTLSCEQNLNHDAMYWYRQDPGQGLRLIYYSQIVNDFQKGDIAEGYSVSREKKESFPLTVTSAQKNPTAFYLCASSISTVSNGYTFGSGTRLTVV.